These 8 T cell receptor beta chains came from one sample sequenced in a study of OX40 agonist ivuxolimab in advanced cancers. Data came from immunoSEQ multiplex PCR; TCRdb stores just in-frame clones and leaves some out. The sample includes about 19,000 clones, around 82% seen only once; the top ten take around 10%. This specimen consisted of CD4+ or CD8+ T cells sorted from blood, obtained in a trial of the OX40 agonist ivuxolimab. The source is an adult with an advanced solid tumor such as melanoma, head and neck, liver or kidney cancer.

The genes are TRBV4-3 and TRBJ1-1; D ambiguous. CDR3 size: 14 residues. CDR1 LGHNA and CDR2 YSLEER come from the germline V gene. V was trimmed by 1 base and J by 6 bases, leaving 12 bases between them. CDR3 residues: CASSQGRFEAEAFF. The CDR3 DNA follows: TGCGCCAGCAGCCAAGGACGGTTTGAGGCTGAAGCTTTCTTT.

This chain uses TRBV5-5 with TRBJ2-2; tentative D call: TRBD1 (6 bases). This CDR3 is built from 15 residues. Per the germline V gene, CDR1 is SGHKS and CDR2 is YYEKEE (reference sequence). Trimming took 1 base from V and 4 from J, leaving 11 bases between them. For the CDR3, the DNA is TGTGCCAGCAGCTTGCGGGACACCTTCACCGGGGAGCTGTTTTTT. Its translation: CASSLRDTFTGELFF. Variable domain in full (rest from reference TRBV5-5 and TRBJ2-2): DAGVTQSPTHLIKTRGQQVTLRCSPISGHKSVSWYQQVLGQGPQFIFQYYEKEERGRGNFPDRFSARQFPNYSSELNVNALLLGDSALYLCASSLRDTFTGELFFGEGSRLTVL.

The V and J genes are TRBV19 and TRBJ1-2, with 10 bases lining up with TRBD1. Trimming cost V 4 bases and J 2 bases; bases outside gene matches: 4. The CDR3 loop spans 15 amino acids. In germline, CDR1 is LNHDA, CDR2 SQIVND (reference sequence). The CDR3 loop reads CASSTWTGGNYGYTF. The CDR3, as DNA: TGTGCCAGTAGTACTTGGACAGGGGGAAACTATGGCTACACCTTC.

The chain is built from TRBV2 and TRBJ2-7; D is ambiguous. CDR3 length: 14 amino acids. V lost 7 bases and J lost 3, with 16 bases in between. Per germline, CDR1 SNHLY and CDR2 FYNNEI. The CDR3 nucleotides read TGTGCCAGCACCCAGGCCGGACGGGTCTACGAGCAGTACTTC. The encoded protein is CASTQAGRVYEQYF.

The gene calls are TRBV15 and TRBJ2-1; a weak D match, TRBD2 (6 bases). The CDR3 loop spans 15 amino acids. Trimming left V 0 bases short and J 6 bases short, with 12 bases between. Germline V gene lookup returns CDR1 LNHNV and CDR2 YYDKDF (reference sequence). DNA of the CDR3: TGTGCCACCAGCAGAGAGGGACTGCTTGTCAATGAGCAGTTCTTC. Protein: CATSREGLLVNEQFF. The full variable domain, completed using reference TRBV15 and TRBJ2-1, is DAMVIQNPRYQVTQFGKPVTLSCSQTLNHNVMYWYQQKSSQAPKLLFHYYDKDFNNEADTPDNFQSRRPNTSFCFLDIRSPGLGDTAMYLCATSREGLLVNEQFFGPGTRLTVL.

The CDR3 DNA reads as TGTGCCGAATGGGGGTTTCTGAGGGCCGGGAAGTTTCGGGAAAGAAATGAAAAACTGTTTTTT. Translation: CAEWGFLRAGKFRERNEKLFF. V is TRBV28 and J is TRBJ1-4, with a possible D match to TRBD1 (5 bases). The CDR3 length is 21 residues. Germline V gives CDR1 MDHEN, CDR2 SYDVKM. The V end was cut by 11 bases, the J end by 5 bases, with 39 bases between.

The chain recombines TRBV2 with TRBJ2-7; possible D gene TRBD2, 6 bases. The germline gives CDR1 SNHLY, CDR2 FYNNEI. This CDR3 comprises 16 residues. Between the trimmed V and J ends, which lost 5 bases and 5 bases, there was a span of 22 bases. CDR3 in amino acids: CASSPADYPRSHEQYF. The CDR3 region has the DNA TGTGCCAGCAGTCCTGCGGACTACCCACGGAGCCACGAGCAGTACTTC.

The chain joins TRBV5-5 to TRBJ1-4; D might be TRBD1 (6 bases). Trimming cost V 4 bases and J 0 bases, with 10 bases left between them. CDR1 and CDR2 (germline): SGHKS, YYEKEE (reference sequence). The CDR3 is 15 residues long. The CDR3 here is CASSVRGATNEKLFF. For the CDR3, the DNA is TGTGCCAGCAGCGTAAGGGGGGCAACTAATGAAAAACTGTTTTTT.